This T cell receptor beta chain was observed in a study of cytomegalovirus exposure and HLA in healthy donors (dated by TCRdb to 2016 to 2017). Background on the whole study: According to an earlier analysis of 450 to 650 of the donors, some 180 million T cells yielded some 110 million unique TCR beta sequences and less than 300 Gb of sequence data. Typing coverage varied by locus: roughly 620-640 donors for A, B, C, DRB1 and DQB1; approximately 500 for DQA1; 600 to 610 for DPA1; fewer than 480 for DPB1. The study combined high-throughput TCR immunosequencing, statistical association of individual TCRs with disease status, and machine learning to predict cytomegalovirus infection status. To decide whether each TCR beta V gene segment behaved as functional or pseudogenic, an earlier analysis of approximately 600 of the donors relied on high-throughput TCR beta sequencing. To study patterns of TCR occurrence, a later analysis re-analyzed previously published TCR beta repertoires from 666 donors and added high-resolution HLA genotyping. All discovery cohort repertoires had been generated on a single sequencing platform. Roughly 310 gigabases of sequencing data and some 85 million unique TCR sequences were included in an early release covering around 650 HLA-typed donors. Using immunosequencing, the study profiled T cell repertoires from 666 subjects and related those repertoires to cytomegalovirus serostatus. Class I and class II HLA loci were covered by the typing at four-digit resolution. Across roughly 420 genotyped donors of the cohort, an average of about 220,000 unique TCR beta nucleotide sequences per donor were sequenced, and approximately 19% of those sequences were non-productive. In addition to the first cohort of about 650 subjects, a separate validation cohort of under 150 different subjects was used. Of the 398 genotyped donors, approximately 82% fell in the genetic ancestry cluster associated with self-reported Caucasian donors. Donor age, sex, ethnicity and CMV serostatus were compiled together with the repertoire data. About 5 DR-DQ haplotypes were handled as single units for association and clustering, since linkage in the cohort was strong. Genome-wide SNP genotypes for about 55% of the roughly 670 donors were used in a later genetic analysis, which treated that subset as a discovery cohort. The study aimed to test whether cataloging public T cell receptors could reveal signatures of past pathogen exposure. The later analysis used no new phenotypic data to find candidate immune exposures, relying instead on TCR beta sequences and their occurrence across donors. Points the paper makes about the study in general: The authors suggested that the approach could potentially be generalized to other disease states and immunological phenotypes. In a later analysis, HLA-associated TCR beta chains were found to be more clonally expanded and to have lower generation probabilities than equally common non-associated chains. A cluster of highly shared sequence variants was judged likely to be a technical artifact of the sequencing pipeline. A further reported finding was that TCR beta sequences accurately predicted the HLA-A and HLA-B alleles for most subjects in the first cohort. Roughly uniform sequencing depth across donors was assumed in presence/absence analyses, although this assumption may not hold. Linkage disequilibrium might explain the correlated functional status among segregating V segments, but an unknown experimental factor could not be ruled out. According to a later genetic analysis, donors in an Asian-associated ancestry cluster had fewer N-insertions in productive TCRs than the approximately 630-donor mean. Because counts were too low, roughly 18 rarely observed V segments, including chromosome 9 orphons, were left out of the earlier analysis of about 500 of the donors. Because some donors lacked HLA typing at each locus, the association tests relied only on the typed subset. When HLA alleles, especially DR and DQ, strongly co-occurred, attributing TCR associations to individual alleles was difficult. In this cohort, only TCR beta chains were sequenced, and detectable features were limited by the absence of alpha or paired-chain data. A total of 164 TCR beta chains were listed by the study as associated with cytomegalovirus. In vitro tests confirmed that three of the cytomegalovirus-associated TCR beta chains recognize cytomegalovirus antigens. In an earlier analysis of around 600 of the donors, most TCR beta V segments were observed in productive rearrangements about 87% or about 30% of the time, broadly matching IMGT annotations. A later analysis found that most CMV-associated TCR beta chains appeared HLA-restricted, with HLA associations seemingly driven largely by CMV exposure. A later analysis reported that several top co-occurrence clusters appeared linked to parvovirus B19, influenza, CMV and Epstein-Barr virus. The only immune exposure information available for the cohort was CMV serostatus. Because the 87-base-pair reads could not distinguish some IMGT-functional V segments, including TRBV6-2 and TRBV6-3, those segments were excluded. A later genetic analysis associated a missense DCLRE1C variant with V-gene and J-gene trimming of TCR beta chains, and an independent cohort replicated the association. In a later analysis, around 17,000 TCR beta sequences were associated with specific HLA alleles at a false discovery rate of 0.05. The classifier was reported to diagnose cytomegalovirus status with high specificity and sensitivity in both the original and validation cohorts. A later analysis found that TCR association rates varied across HLA loci, with DRB1 alleles showing the most associated TCRs and HLA-C alleles the fewest. Across donors, most TCR sequences were observed very rarely, whereas some public TCRs were present in many individuals.

The library relied on the immunoSEQ multiplex PCR assay. The multiplex PCR relied on a mix of 60 forward primers for TCR Vbeta segments and 13 reverse primers for TCR Jbeta segments. The CDR3 region of rearranged TCR beta genes was amplified from genomic DNA by a multiplex PCR assay. The amplified TCR beta libraries were sequenced on the Illumina HiSeq System as 87-base-pair reads. The original pipeline was this. A later analysis counted around 72 million unique TCR beta chains across the 550 to 700 repertoires, and 9.5 million to 11 million of these chains were shared by at least two donors. Raw reads were error-corrected and collapsed into unique sequences with a nearest-neighbor algorithm that merged closely related sequences to remove PCR and sequencing errors. Alignment of CDR3 sequences to IMGT reference sequences was used to assign V, D and J gene segments. For a sequence to be retained, a match of at least six nucleotides to both a V gene segment and a J gene segment was required. Rearrangements were classified as productive when the CDR3 lacked stop codons and remained in frame with V and J, and all other rearrangements were classified as non-productive. CDR3 was defined according to IMGT convention as the region running from the second conserved V-encoded cysteine to the conserved J-encoded phenylalanine. Sequences without an unambiguous match to a single V gene segment were excluded from the earlier analysis of 450 to 750 of the donors. An earlier analysis of several hundred of the donors called V segments functional above 56.7% productive rearrangements and segregating when the between-donor standard deviation exceeded 5%. A statistical classification framework was built to diagnose cytomegalovirus status from the catalog of TCR beta chain sequences. In a later analysis, TCR nucleotide sequences were compared against IMGT/GENE-DB human TR gene sequences so that V and J genes could be assigned. In a later analysis, CDR3 sequences and most-parsimonious VDJ recombination scenarios were assigned using the TCRdist pipeline. In a later analysis, each TCR beta chain was defined by its CDR3 amino acid sequence together with its V-gene family, and reads lacking a unique V-gene family were excluded. To address suspected cross-contamination and a sequencing artifact, a later analysis removed roughly 580 highly shared, low-generation-probability nucleotide sequences. In a later analysis, a clonal expansion index for each public chain was calculated from normalized within-repertoire ranks of inferred template counts. A later analysis computed generation probabilities with a VDJ recombination model fitted to out-of-frame rearrangements, and checked the results against IGoR. A later analysis scored TCR-TCR, TCR-HLA and TCR-CMV co-occurrence with hypergeometric tests, applying a repertoire-size bias correction to TCR pairs. In a later analysis, false discovery rates were estimated by permuting HLA or CMV assignments 20 times. A later analysis grouped co-occurring TCRs with DBSCAN, adding TCRdist sequence similarity when clustering within HLA-allele-positive subsets. Repertoires with fewer than 30,000 or more than 120,000 public chains were left out of co-occurrence clustering, as were about five repertoires with anomalous nucleotide sharing. TCRdb's version of the immuneACCESS table is confined to in-frame rearrangements and falls short of the full clone set. An unresolved V gene accounts for under half of the shortfall where checked; the remainder is of unknown origin. The V and J calls and clone size come from that table; D and trimming were worked out from the DNA. For this sample the table gives tens of thousands of clones, of which around 84% were detected only once. The ten largest clonotypes hold over 5% of the sample.

There are 16 amino acids in the CDR3, from cysteine to phenylalanine inclusive. Here the CDR3 DNA is all that survives: 48 bases in frame from base 1. CDR1 and CDR2 were assigned from the germline V gene as LGHNA and YNFKEQ. V has 0 bases trimmed and J has 2 bases trimmed; junction bases matching no gene number 2. About this clone: The antigen this receptor binds is unknown. There are no base qualities to consult, and no much larger clone falls within one base.

In total, roughly 670 healthy bone marrow donors made up the cohort. At the time of sampling, every cohort member was nominally healthy, though immune exposures that went unrecorded were likely present. The donor was CMV seronegative and was included in the group of a few hundred seronegative cohort members. A peripheral blood sample was collected from each donor, and TCR beta sequencing was performed on peripheral blood mononuclear cells. The Qiagen DNeasy Blood Extraction Kit was used to extract genomic DNA from the blood cell samples. The specimen sequenced was PBMCs. This TCR came from a male donor in good health and CMV-seronegative. The chain uses TRBV4-2 and TRBJ2-2; the junction holds 8 bases that match TRBD2. CDR3 sequence: CASSQEVAGNTGELFF. The sequenced DNA: TGTGCCAGCAGCCAAGAGGTAGCGGGAAACACCGGGGAGCTGTTTTTT.